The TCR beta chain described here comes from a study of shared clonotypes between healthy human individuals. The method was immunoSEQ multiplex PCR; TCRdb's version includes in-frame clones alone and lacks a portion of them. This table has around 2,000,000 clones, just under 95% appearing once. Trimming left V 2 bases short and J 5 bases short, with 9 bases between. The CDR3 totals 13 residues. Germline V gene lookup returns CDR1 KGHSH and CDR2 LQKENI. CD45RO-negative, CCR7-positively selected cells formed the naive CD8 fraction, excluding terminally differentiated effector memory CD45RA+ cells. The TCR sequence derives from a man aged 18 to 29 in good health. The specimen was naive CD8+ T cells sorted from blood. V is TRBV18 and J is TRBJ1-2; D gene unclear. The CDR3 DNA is TGTGCCAGCTCACCAACGGTAGAGTATGGCTACACCTTC. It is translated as CASSPTVEYGYTF. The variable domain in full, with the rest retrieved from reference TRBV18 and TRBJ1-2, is NAGVMQNPRHLVRRRGQEARLRCSPMKGHSHVYWYRQLPEEGLKFMVYLQKENIIDESGMPKERFSAEFPKEGPSILRIQQVVRGDSAAYFCASSPTVEYGYTFGSGTRLTVV.